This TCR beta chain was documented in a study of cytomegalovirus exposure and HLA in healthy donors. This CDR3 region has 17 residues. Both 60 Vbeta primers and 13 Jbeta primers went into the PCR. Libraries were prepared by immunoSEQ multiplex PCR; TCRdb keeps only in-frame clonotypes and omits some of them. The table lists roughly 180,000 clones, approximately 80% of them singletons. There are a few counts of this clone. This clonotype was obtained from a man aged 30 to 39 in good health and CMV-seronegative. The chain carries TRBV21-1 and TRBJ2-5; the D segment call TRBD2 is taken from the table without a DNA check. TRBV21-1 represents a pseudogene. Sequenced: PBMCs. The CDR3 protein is CASSKTPGGAQQETQYF. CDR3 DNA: TGTGCCAGCAGCAAAACCCCCGGGGGGGCCCAACAAGAGACCCAGTACTTC.